A single sample is the source of the 14 T cell receptor beta chains below, sequenced in a study of T cell responses to AZD1222 COVID-19 vaccine. Profiling relied on immunoSEQ multiplex PCR, and the TCRdb table lists in-frame clones only, not all of them. The data show over 150,000 clones, roughly nine tenths seen once. Sequenced material: peripheral blood, taken on day 0 of MenACWY control vaccination. All receptors come from an adult in good health.

This clone is a singleton in its sample. V is TRBV27 and J is TRBJ1-1; D uncertain. Trimming removed 7 bases from V and 7 bases from J, with 16 bases in between. The CDR3 is 13 residues long. Germline CDR1 MNHEY, CDR2 SMNVEV (reference sequence). DNA of the CDR3: TGTGCCAGCACCCCCTTGGGAGGTCGTGAAGCTTTCTTT. Translation: CASTPLGGREAFF.

The chain combines TRBV10-3 with TRBJ1-1; D might be TRBD1 (6 bases). V lost 11 bases and J lost 0, with 16 bases in between. The length of the CDR3 is 14 residues. Germline assignment: CDR1 ENHRY and CDR2 SYGVKD. The CDR3 nucleotides read TGTGCCGCCCGGACAGCCGAACTGAACACTGAAGCTTTCTTT. It codes for CAARTAELNTEAFF.

The chain is built from TRBV29-1 and TRBJ2-5, with a weak D call TRBD2 (6 bases). V shed 2 bases and J shed 5 bases, with 15 bases lying between them. The CDR3 contains 14 residues. In germline, CDR1 is SQVTM, CDR2 ANQGSEA. The CDR3 loop reads CSVERRERGETQYF. In DNA, the CDR3 is TGCAGCGTTGAAAGGAGGGAACGAGGGGAGACCCAGTACTTC.

The table lists this clone with a count of one. The chain is built from TRBV5-5 and TRBJ1-4, with TRBD1 as a possible D gene (6 bases). Trimming stripped 4 bases from V and 6 bases from J, with 16 bases between. Germline V gives CDR1 SGHKS, CDR2 YYEKEE (reference sequence). The CDR3 is 15 amino acids. CDR3 nucleotides: TGTGCCAGCAGCCGGGACTCCTCAGGGGATGAAAAACTGTTTTTT. Translation gives CASSRDSSGDEKLFF.

The chain joins TRBV9 to TRBJ1-3; D call uncertain. Trimming took off 4 bases at V and 0 bases at J, with 11 bases between the two ends. Looked up from germline, CDR1 is SGDLS and CDR2 is YYNGEE. The CDR3 runs 15 residues. The CDR3 DNA follows: TGTGCCAGCAGCCCTCAGATTTACTCTGGAAACACCATATATTTT. This translates into CASSPQIYSGNTIYF.

J is TRBJ2-1 and V is TRBV2, with 14 bases matching TRBD2. After removal of 6 bases from V and 7 bases from J, the junction contained 5 bases not matched to a gene. CDR1 and CDR2 (germline): SNHLY, FYNNEI. There are 15 residues in the CDR3. Written as DNA, the CDR3 is TGTGCCAGCAGGGGCGGGACTAGCGGGAGTAATGAGCAGTTCTTC. Protein sequence: CASRGGTSGSNEQFF.

In the case of this clone: At one end, the junction sequence differs from germline, possibly due to a read error. The V call is TRBV7-7, the J call TRBJ2-7, with a weak D call TRBD1 (6 bases). Germline lookup yields CDR1 SSHAT and CDR2 FNYEAQ (reference sequence). The CDR3 is 13 amino acids. The CDR3 DNA reads TGTGCTAGCAGCTTAGGGGGTAGGGACGAGCAGTACTTC. This translates into CASSLGGRDEQYF.

The chain couples TRBV18 to TRBJ1-4, with a possible D match to TRBD1 (5 bases). The CDR3 totals 15 residues. With 2 bases removed from V and 3 bases from J, the gap between germline ends came to 10 bases. Germline lookup yields CDR1 KGHSH and CDR2 LQKENI. CDR3 in amino acids: CASSPGTESNEKLFF. CDR3 nucleotide sequence: TGTGCCAGCTCACCAGGGACTGAGTCTAATGAAAAACTGTTTTTT.

The sample holds one count of this clone. The chain links TRBV19 to TRBJ2-6, with TRBD1 identical over 8 bases. The CDR3 totals 17 residues. Per germline, CDR1 LNHDA and CDR2 SQIVND (reference sequence). Germline trimming cut 3 bases from V and 4 bases from J; bases unmatched to any gene: 8. CDR3 in DNA: TGTGCCAGTAGTATGTACTCAGGGGGCGCAGGGGCCAACGTCCTGACTTTC. The encoded protein is CASSMYSGGAGANVLTF. The whole variable domain, remainder taken from reference TRBV19 and TRBJ2-6, is DGGITQSPKYLFRKEGQNVTLSCEQNLNHDAMYWYRQDPGQGLRLIYYSQIVNDFQKGDIAEGYSVSREKKESFPLTVTSAQKNPTAFYLCASSMYSGGAGANVLTFGAGSRLTVL.

V and J are TRBV7-8 and TRBJ1-4; 8 bases match TRBD1. This CDR3 is built from 15 residues. CDR1 SGHVS and CDR2 FQNEAQ come from the germline V gene. The V gene end was trimmed by 4 bases and the J gene end by 8 bases; junction bases not matched to a gene: 9. The CDR3 nucleotides read TGTGCCAGCAGCTCCCGGACAGGGTGGCGGGAAAAACTGTTTTTT. Translating gives CASSSRTGWREKLFF.

This clone was found once. The CDR3 nucleotides read TGTGCCAGCAGTGAAGTAAGCCAGGGACCTGGCTACACCTTC. Translated: CASSEVSQGPGYTF. The chain recombines TRBV6-1 with TRBJ1-2, with D tentatively TRBD1 (5 bases). Germline lookup yields CDR1 MNHNS and CDR2 SASEGT. V dropped 1 base and J dropped 7 bases, with 13 bases sitting between them. The CDR3 extends over 14 amino acids.

CDR3 sequence reads: CASRRDPQYNEQFF. CDR3 in DNA: TGCGCCAGCAGGCGGGACCCTCAATACAATGAGCAGTTCTTC. This rearrangement joins TRBV5-1 to TRBJ2-1; D is perhaps TRBD2 (6 bases). The CDR3 covers 14 residues. The ends were cut back, 5 bases at V and 4 bases at J, with 13 bases in the middle. Germline V gene sequence: CDR1 SGHRS, CDR2 YFSETQ.

This sequence joins TRBV2 and TRBJ2-1; D is uncertain. The CDR3 contains 13 residues. V was shortened by 4 bases and J by 5 bases, with 9 bases between the two germline ends. The germline V gene has CDR1 SNHLY and CDR2 FYNNEI. CDR3 DNA: TGTGCCAGCAGTGTAAAACGGAACAATGAGCAGTTCTTC. Amino acid sequence: CASSVKRNNEQFF. Supplemented by reference TRBV2 and TRBJ2-1, the full variable domain reads EPEVTQTPSHQVTQMGQEVILRCVPISNHLYFYWYRQILGQKVEFLVSFYNNEISEKSEIFDDQFSVERPDGSNFTLKIRSTKLEDSAMYFCASSVKRNNEQFFGPGTRLTVL.

This clone showed up just once. V usage is TRBV6-5 and J usage is TRBJ1-1; tentatively, D is TRBD1 (5 bases). Germline CDR1 reads MNHEY; CDR2 reads SVGAGI. The CDR3 extends over 13 amino acids. V lost 6 bases, J lost 2 bases, and 10 bases lay in between. CDR3 in amino acids: CASRYDSNTEAFF. The CDR3, as DNA: TGTGCCAGCAGGTATGACAGTAACACTGAAGCTTTCTTT.